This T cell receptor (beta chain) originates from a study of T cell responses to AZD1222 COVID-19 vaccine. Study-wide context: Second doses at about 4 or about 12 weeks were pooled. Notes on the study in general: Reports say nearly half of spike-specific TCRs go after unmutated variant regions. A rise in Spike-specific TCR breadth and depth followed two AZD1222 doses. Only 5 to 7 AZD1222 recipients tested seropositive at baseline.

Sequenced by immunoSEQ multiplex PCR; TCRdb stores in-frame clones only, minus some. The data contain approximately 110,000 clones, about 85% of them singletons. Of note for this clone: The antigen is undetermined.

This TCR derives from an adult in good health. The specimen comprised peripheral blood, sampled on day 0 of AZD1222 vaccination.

The CDR3 DNA reads TGTGCCAGTAGTAAAGCCTTGAACACTGAAGCTTTCTTT. It translates to CASSKALNTEAFF. The rearrangement uses TRBV19 and TRBJ1-1, with D unclear. Germline assignment: CDR1 LNHDA and CDR2 SQIVND (reference sequence). Deletions cut 4 bases from V and 0 bases from J, with 6 bases between. CDR3 size: 13 residues. The complete variable domain, with remaining parts taken from reference TRBV19 and TRBJ1-1, reads DGGITQSPKYLFRKEGQNVTLSCEQNLNHDAMYWYRQDPGQGLRLIYYSQIVNDFQKGDIAEGYSVSREKKESFPLTVTSAQKNPTAFYLCASSKALNTEAFFGQGTRLTVV.